The T cell receptor (beta chain) described here comes from a study of cytomegalovirus exposure and HLA in healthy donors. The PCR used 60 Vbeta and 13 Jbeta primers. The data were produced by immunoSEQ multiplex PCR, yet TCRdb's version contains in-frame clones alone and is incomplete. The sample lists around 130,000 clones, roughly 80% seen once, with 1% in the top ten. On this clone itself: Antigen unknown.

Findings and caveats of the study: The study found most TCR sequences rare, yet found some public TCRs in many donors.

Germline CDR1 reads MDHEN; CDR2 reads SYDVKM. The CDR3 covers 13 residues. With V trimmed by 6 bases and J by 3 bases, 1 base remained unmatched. This receptor was identified in a man aged 40-50 years in good health and CMV-seronegative. The genes are TRBV28 and TRBJ2-2; TRBD1 matches 7 bases. The sequenced sample consisted of PBMCs. CDR3 sequence: CASSDRDTGELFF. The DNA of the CDR3 is TGTGCCAGCAGCGACAGGGACACCGGGGAGCTGTTTTTT.